The 5 T cell receptor beta chains below were found in one sample sequenced in a study of long-term antiretroviral therapy in people with HIV. Survey-level resolution applied to immunoSEQ assay v3.0. Only in-frame clones appear in the TCRdb table, and some are missing; sequencing was by immunoSEQ multiplex PCR. This repertoire shows tens of thousands of clones, about 89% found once; its top ten account for less than 4.5%. This specimen was unsorted PBMCs, taken 3.1 years after starting antiretroviral therapy. The receptors come from a man aged 18 to 29 with HIV.

Notes on this clone: The germline gene is not matched at one end of the junction; a read error may be the cause. The gene calls are TRBV7-7 and TRBJ2-7; D call uncertain. CDR1 and CDR2 (germline): SSHAT, FNYEAQ (reference sequence). This CDR3 is 14 amino acids long. CDR3 loop: CASSYRVGSYEQYF. CDR3 bases: TGTGCTAGCAGCTACCGGGTTGGCTCCTACGAGCAGTACTTC.

Points on this clone: An end of the junction differs from the germline gene, which may be a read error. The chain carries TRBV5-1 and TRBJ2-3; 8 bases are a match to TRBD2. The CDR3 length is 14 residues. Germline V lookup: CDR1 SGHRS, CDR2 YFSETQ. CDR3 sequence: CASSLRTSTDTQYF. The CDR3 DNA sequence: TGCGCCAGCAGCCTGAGGACTAGCACCGATACGCAGTATTTT.

The CDR3 here is CASSVRATNEKLFF. In DNA form, the CDR3 reads TGTGCCAGCAGCGTACGAGCAACTAATGAAAAACTGTTTTTT. The chain combines TRBV9 with TRBJ1-4, with D uncertain. Germline values: CDR1 SGDLS, CDR2 YYNGEE. Trimming took off 1 base at V and 0 bases at J, with 4 bases between the two ends. CDR3 size: 14 residues.

This clone was counted once. V is TRBV19 and J is TRBJ2-1; 14 nucleotides line up with TRBD2. The germline V gene encodes CDR1 LNHDA and CDR2 SQIVND (reference sequence). Unmatched junction bases numbered 8, after V lost 7 bases and J lost 6 bases. The CDR3 consists of 16 residues. The CDR3 region is CASTRLAGGHSNEQFF. For the CDR3, the DNA is TGTGCCAGTACCAGACTAGCGGGAGGGCACAGCAATGAGCAGTTCTTC.

The chain links TRBV4-1 to TRBJ2-1; D is undetermined. Trimming took off 4 bases at V and 7 bases at J, with 11 bases between the two ends. The CDR3 extends over 13 amino acids. Germline V gene sequence: CDR1 MGHRA, CDR2 YSYEKL. The CDR3 region has the DNA TGCGCCAGCAGCCGCAATAGAATGAATGAGCAGTTCTTC. Translation gives CASSRNRMNEQFF.